These T cell receptor beta chains were read from a single sample in a study of Ad26.COV2.S vaccination and SARS-CoV-2 variants. Here immunoSEQ multiplex PCR was the method, and the copy in TCRdb shows in-frame clones only, minus some. In the table there are roughly 380,000 clones, roughly 90% of which are singletons. Sequencing used peripheral blood, obtained in a trial of Ad26.COV2.S vaccine versus placebo. These receptor sequences come from a person between 18 and 60 years old who received the Ad26.COV2.S COVID-19 vaccine or a placebo. CDR3s include the opening cysteine and the closing phenylalanine or tryptophan. Fields, in order: V gene, J gene, D gene, clone size, CDR3 DNA, CDR3 protein. D genes are given only for firm matches. Size values are once, few and many counts, or a class for expanded clones, and some rows have none.

>TRBV7-8|TRBJ1-4|.|.
TGTGCCAGCAGCTTAGCGAACACAGGGCTCACAGATGAAAAACTGTTTTTT
CASSLANTGLTDEKLFF
>TRBV4-1|TRBJ1-6|.|once
TGCGCCAGCAGCCGCGAGGGGGGGCTCCTTTATAATTCACCCCTCCACTTT
CASSREGGLLYNSPLHF
>TRBV19|TRBJ2-5|TRBD1|.
TGTGCCAGTACACCTCAGGGGGCTGGTGAGACCCAGTACTTC
CASTPQGAGETQYF
>TRBV18|TRBJ1-1|.|.
TGTGCCAGCTCACTATCTGGGGCAGAGGCTGAAGCTTTCTTT
CASSLSGAEAEAFF
>TRBV6-2/TRBV6-3|TRBJ2-7|.|.
TGTGCCAGCAGTTACTCGATACAGCGGGCAAGCGAGCAGTACTTC
CASSYSIQRASEQYF
>TRBV6-5|TRBJ2-3|TRBD1|.
TGTGCCAGCAGTAGAGACAGGGAATTTACAGATACGCAGTATTTT
CASSRDREFTDTQYF
>TRBV9|TRBJ1-3|.|.
TGTGCCAGCAGCGCCTCCGGTGTTTGGGGAAACACCATATATTTT
CASSASGVWGNTIYF
>TRBV25-1|TRBJ2-3|TRBD2|.
TGTGCCAGCAGTGAATGGGGACTAGCGGGGGCTAGCACAGATACGCAGTATTTT
CASSEWGLAGASTDTQYF
>TRBV2|TRBJ1-1|.|.
TGTGCCAGCAGTCCTAAACGGGGCGGGGAAGCTTTCTTT
CASSPKRGGEAFF
>TRBV9|TRBJ2-2|.|.
TGTGCCAGCAGCGTAGCTATGAGTTTTCTCCCCGGGGAGCTGTTTTTT
CASSVAMSFLPGELFF
>TRBV7-2|TRBJ2-1|.|.
TGTGCCAGCAGCTTGAGCTCCTACAATGAGCAGTTCTTC
CASSLSSYNEQFF
>TRBV7-8|TRBJ2-3|.|.
TGTGCCAGCAGCTTGGAGCCGAGCACAGATACGCAGTATTTT
CASSLEPSTDTQYF
>TRBV27|TRBJ2-7|.|few
TGTGCCAGCAGTTTATCTCGCGGCCCTTCCTACGAGCAGTACTTC
CASSLSRGPSYEQYF
>TRBV7-2|TRBJ1-4|TRBD1|.
TGTGCCAGCAGCTTGGACAGGTGGAATGAAAAACTGTTTTTT
CASSLDRWNEKLFF
>TRBV28|TRBJ1-6|TRBD1|.
TGTGCCAGCAGTTCAGACAGGGCAGGTTCACCCCTCCACTTT
CASSSDRAGSPLHF
>TRBV10-3|TRBJ1-2|.|.
TGTGCCATCAGGGACGGCCTGGAAGGCGGCTACACCTTC
CAIRDGLEGGYTF
>TRBV10-3|TRBJ1-1|.|.
TGTGCCATCAGTGAGTCTGCTTGGGACTCGAACACTGAAGCTTTCTTT
CAISESAWDSNTEAFF
>TRBV7-2|TRBJ2-7|.|.
TGTGCCAGCAGCCCGGGGGCCAGGGGCGGATCCTACGAGCAGTACTTC
CASSPGARGGSYEQYF
>TRBV7-2|TRBJ2-3|.|.
TGTGCCAGCAGCCCAACGCCGGGACTTCTCACAGATACGCAGTATTTT
CASSPTPGLLTDTQYF
>TRBV13|TRBJ2-7|.|.
TGTGCCAGCAGCTTAGCACAGGGTGATGAGTACTTC
CASSLAQGDEYF
>TRBV4-3|TRBJ1-2|.|few
TGCGCCAGCAGCCAAGGGGGACGGAACTATGGCTACACCTTC
CASSQGGRNYGYTF
>TRBV10-1|TRBJ2-7|TRBD2|.
TGCGCCAGCAGTGATGGGGGGGCCTACGAGCAGTACTTC
CASSDGGAYEQYF
>TRBV19|TRBJ2-1|.|few
TGTGCCAGTAGTACCGAGGGGGGGCCGTACAATGAGCAGTTCTTC
CASSTEGGPYNEQFF
>TRBV5-4|TRBJ2-5|TRBD2|.
TGTGCCAGCAGCCCCCAGGCGGGGGGGATCTCGGAGACCCAGTACTTC
CASSPQAGGISETQYF
>TRBV9|TRBJ2-2|.|.
TGTGCCAGCAGCCTCCAGGGCGGGGAGCTGTTTTTT
CASSLQGGELFF
>TRBV5-6|TRBJ1-1|.|.
TGTGCCAGCAGCTGGGGACACAAGAACACTGAAGCTTTCTTT
CASSWGHKNTEAFF
>TRBV12-3/TRBV12-4|TRBJ2-1|.|few
TGTGCCAGCAGAATCGGACTACCCCATGAGCAGTTCTTC
CASRIGLPHEQFF
>TRBV4-1|TRBJ2-7|TRBD1|once
TGCGCCAGCAGCCGGACAGGGGAGCAGTACTTC
CASSRTGEQYF
>TRBV27|TRBJ1-4|TRBD1|.
TGTGCCAGCAGTTCCGGGACAGGCTTTGAAAAACTGTTTTTT
CASSSGTGFEKLFF
>TRBV7-8|TRBJ2-5|TRBD1|.
TGTGCCAGCAGCCCACAGACAGGGGAGCAAGAGACCCAGTACTTC
CASSPQTGEQETQYF
>TRBV12-5|TRBJ1-2|.|once
TGTGCTAGTGGTTTGGTACTAGGGGGGCGCATCCTTGGCTACACCTTC
CASGLVLGGRILGYTF
>TRBV19|TRBJ1-1|.|.
TGTGCCAGTAGTAAAGCCCGGAGGACTGAAGCTTTCTTT
CASSKARRTEAFF
>TRBV4-3|TRBJ2-7|.|.
TGCGCCAGCAGCCAAGATCTCGGCTACGAGCAGTACTTC
CASSQDLGYEQYF
>TRBV28|TRBJ1-1|.|.
TGTGCCAGCAGTTTGCCAGGGACATTAGGAACTGAAGCTTTCTTT
CASSLPGTLGTEAFF
>TRBV28|TRBJ1-2|TRBD1|.
TGTGCCAGCAGTAGGACAGGGGTTCCCATCTATGGCTACACCTTC
CASSRTGVPIYGYTF
>TRBV10-3|TRBJ1-2|TRBD1|once
TGTGCCATCAGTGAGTCAGGACAGGGAAATTTAGGCTACACCTTC
CAISESGQGNLGYTF
>TRBV21-1|TRBJ2-4|.|.
TGTGCCAGCAGCAAAGTATTCACAAATGGGGGGGACATTCAGTACTTC
CASSKVFTNGGDIQYF
>TRBV21-1|TRBJ2-7|.|.
TGTGCCAGCAGCTTTCAAAATTGGTGGGCGCCTATTCCCGTCTGCGAGCAGTACTTC
CASSFQNWWAPIPVCEQYF
>TRBV19|TRBJ2-2|.|.
TGTGCCAGTAGTAGGGGCGGGGTAGCCGGGGAGCTGTTTTTT
CASSRGGVAGELFF
>TRBV4-2|TRBJ1-6|TRBD1|.
TGTGCCAGCAGCCAAGATGGTCACAGGGGACGTAATTCACCCCTCCACTTT
CASSQDGHRGRNSPLHF